The 4 T cell receptor beta chains reported below all come from one sample, sequenced in a study of tissue T cells after allogeneic stem cell transplantation. The repertoire was sequenced with immunoSEQ multiplex PCR; TCRdb's copy has only in-frame clones and lacks some. The sample carries around 8,000 clones, 40% to 60% recorded once. As to time point: mouse harvest day 7 after allogeneic transplant. Tail vein injection delivered 10^7 T-cell-depleted bone marrow cells and 10^6 splenic CD5+ T cells. The sequenced material came from gut tissue. Receptors were obtained from a female BALB/c mouse given C57BL/6 T cells with graft-versus-host disease after an allogeneic hematopoietic cell transplant.

This clone occurred a few times. Germline and genes here are mouse. The read ends 1 residue before the CDR3 terminus; that terminus is restored from the germline J gene. Additional DNA sequences in this sample encode the identical CDR3. The chain recombines TRBV26 with TRBJ1-2, with D hard to call. Trimming pared 0 bases from V and 1 base from J, leaving 3 bases between. The CDR3 spans 13 residues. The germline V gene has CDR1 KGHPV and CDR2 FQNQEV (reference sequence). The sequenced CDR3 bases are TGTGCCAGCAGTCTGTCAGGAAACTCCGACTACACC. It specifies CASSLSGNSDYT. The whole CDR3 is CASSLSGNSDYTF.

As to this clone: Any gene name here is a mouse gene name. With the read ending 1 residue before the CDR3 end, the germline J gene is used to fill in that end. The chain links TRBV15 to TRBJ2-4; D perhaps matches TRBD1 (6 bases). CDR3 length: 13 residues. The V and J ends lost 6 bases and 1 base respectively, with 8 bases between them. Germline assignment: CDR1 SGHND and CDR2 FRSKSL. The CDR3 here is CASSSGGQNTLYF. The CDR3 bases that were read are TGTGCCAGCAGCTCAGGGGGTCAAAACACCTTGTAC.

With regard to this clone: Gene labels here are mouse ones. Coverage ceases 1 residue before the CDR3 finishes, and the germline J gene fills in the end. This chain joins TRBV31 and TRBJ1-4; D call uncertain. There are 13 residues in the CDR3. V was pared by 0 bases and J by 1 base, with 3 bases between. Germline values: CDR1 GKSSPN, CDR2 SITVG. CDR3 in amino acids: CAWSLTSNERLFF. The DNA read from the CDR3 is TGTGCCTGGAGTCTGACTTCCAACGAAAGATTATTT.

To note about this clone: Gene names follow the mouse nomenclature. From the germline J gene comes the end of the CDR3, since the read stops 1 residue before it. This chain joins TRBV13-2 and TRBJ2-7; 9 bases fit TRBD1. V was pared by 2 bases and J by 7 bases, with 1 base of the junction left unmatched. Germline CDR1 and CDR2: NNHNN and SYGAGS (reference sequence). This CDR3 region has 12 residues. The CDR3 sequence: CASGETGGEQYF. CDR3 DNA, as far as it was read: TGTGCCAGCGGTGAAACAGGGGGCGAACAGTAC.